This TCR beta chain was found in a study of neurological immune-mediated disorders. The time point is: technical triplicate 2. The ends lost 2 bases at V and 8 bases at J; junction bases unmatched: 5. This CDR3 is built from 14 residues. This clonotype was seen many times. TCRdb reprocessed the 5' RACE reads via MiXCR and lists one record per CDR3 protein. The sample lists about 59,000 distinct CDR3 sequences, around 24% occurring once. The receptor comes from a man aged 55 to 69 with HTLV-1-associated myelopathy (HAM/TSP). The chain recombines TRBV12-3 or TRBV12-4 with TRBJ1-4, with TRBD1 matching over 7 bases. Sequencing was done on a sample of PBMCs. CDR3 sequence (DNA): TGTGCCAGCAGTTTAAACAGGGGACGGGAAAAACTGTTTTTT. It yields the protein CASSLNRGREKLFF.